Each of the 9 T cell receptor beta chains below was sequenced from the same sample in a study of T cells in women clearing cervical HPV infection. The repertoire was sequenced with immunoSEQ multiplex PCR; TCRdb's copy has only in-frame clones and lacks some. The specimen's table records around 39,000 clones. Sequenced material: blood buffy coat. These receptors were obtained from a woman aged 18 to 75 with a cervical HPV16 infection that either progressed to CIN3+ or cleared (not recorded which).

With regard to this clone: The read ends 3 residues before the CDR3 terminus; that terminus is restored from the germline J gene. The V call is TRBV7-9, the J call TRBJ2-4; possibly TRBD1 for D (5 bases). Looked up from germline, CDR1 is SEHNR and CDR2 is FQNEAQ (reference sequence). The CDR3 loop spans 13 amino acids. CDR3 DNA (partial): TGTGCCAGCAGCTTACTTACAGGAGTTGGT. Residues: CASSLLTGVG. The full CDR3 reads CASSLLTGVGQYF.

In regard to this clone: The read finishes 3 residues shy of the CDR3 end, and the germline J gene is used to complete it. The chain combines TRBV5-1 with TRBJ2-5; TRBD1 agrees at 9 bases. Germline CDR1 and CDR2: SGHRS and YFSETQ. CDR3 length: 15 residues. V was clipped by 3 bases and J by 5 bases; unmatched bases: 8. CDR3 region: CASSWGQGHGETQYF. The CDR3 DNA, read in part, is TGCGCCAGCAGCTGGGGACAGGGCCACGGGGAGACC.

Worth noting for this clone: The read halts 3 residues ahead of the CDR3 end, with the missing end drawn from the germline J gene. The chain joins TRBV5-6 to TRBJ2-7; 8 bases match TRBD1. CDR1 is SGHDT and CDR2 is YYEEEE in the germline V gene. V lost 9 bases and J lost 3; bases outside the gene matches: 11. CDR3 length: 14 amino acids. The DNA read from the CDR3 is TGTGCCACCCTTCGCCAGGGGGCAAACTACGAG. It encodes CATLRQGANYE. In full, the CDR3 is CATLRQGANYEQYF.

Note on this clone: The CDR3 extends 3 residues past the end of the read, so its final part is completed from the germline J gene. V gene TRBV9 combines with J gene TRBJ1-6; TRBD1 aligns across 9 bases. The J segment lost 5 bases and the V segment lost 6 bases, leaving 3 bases of the junction unmatched. The germline V gene encodes CDR1 SGDLS and CDR2 YYNGEE. CDR3 length: 14 residues. The part of the CDR3 DNA that was read is TGTGCCAGCAACAGACAGGGGGATAATTCACCC. Translated: CASNRQGDNSP. The whole CDR3 is CASNRQGDNSPLHF.

Points on this clone: With the read ending 3 residues before the CDR3 end, the germline J gene is used to fill in that end. The chain combines TRBV5-1 with TRBJ2-2; 11 bases are a match to TRBD2. CDR1 is SGHRS and CDR2 is YFSETQ in the germline V gene. The J segment lost 6 bases and the V segment lost 4 bases, leaving 14 bases of the junction unmatched. The CDR3 runs to 18 residues. CDR3 DNA, as far as it was read: TGCGCCAGCAGCCCCCGCCCGACTAGCGGGAATTCCCCCGGGGAG. It translates to CASSPRPTSGNSPGE. The complete CDR3 reads CASSPRPTSGNSPGELFF.

Points on this clone: The CDR3 is cut off 3 residues early in the read; its end comes from the germline J gene. This chain joins TRBV6-1 and TRBJ2-2; D call uncertain. Germline CDR1 MNHNS, CDR2 SASEGT. The CDR3 loop spans 15 amino acids. The ends were cut back, 4 bases at V and 0 bases at J, with 9 bases in the middle. The CDR3 DNA, read in part, is TGTGCCAGCAGTGTAATAGCCGCGAACACCGGGGAG. Translated: CASSVIAANTGE. The CDR3 reads in full as CASSVIAANTGELFF.

Concerning this clone itself: Coverage ceases 3 residues before the CDR3 finishes, and the germline J gene fills in the end. This rearrangement joins TRBV20-1 to TRBJ2-5; 7 positions match TRBD1. The V gene's germline CDR1 is DFQATT and CDR2 SNEGSKA (reference sequence). This CDR3 contains 17 residues. The trim removed 0 bases at V and 5 bases at J, leaving 15 bases unmatched. CDR3 DNA, as far as it was read: TGCAGTGCTAGAGATCCCTTAGGGGGCGCGCTAGGGGAGACC. Protein product: CSARDPLGGALGET. The full CDR3 protein is CSARDPLGGALGETQYF.

Notes on this clone: The read is 3 residues too short to cover the CDR3 end, so that end is filled in from the germline J gene. The gene calls are TRBV5-1 and TRBJ2-7; weak D call: TRBD1 (5 bases). Germline V CDR1 and CDR2: SGHRS, YFSETQ. CDR3 length: 15 amino acids. Deletions cut 7 bases from V and 6 bases from J, with 23 bases between. The sequenced part of the CDR3 DNA is TGCGCCAGCGGGGCAATATCGTCCCCCTTCGGCGAG. Translation gives CASGAISSPFGE. The whole CDR3 reads CASGAISSPFGEQYF.

CDR3: CASSSGSGGSPLHF. The sequenced part of the CDR3 DNA is TGCGCCAGCAGTTCCGGCTCTGGGGGGTCACCC. The V and J genes are TRBV5-1 and TRBJ1-6; D is perhaps TRBD1 (5 bases). Read sequence stops 3 residues before the CDR3 end, and the germline J gene provides the missing end. Deletions cut 5 bases from V and 10 bases from J, with 16 bases between. The CDR3 runs to 14 residues. Germline lookup yields CDR1 SGHRS and CDR2 YFSETQ.